The 7 T cell receptor beta chains given below trace back to one sample, sequenced in a study of human T cells and chemical hapten exposure. Each CDR3 protein gets one entry after TCRdb re-called the RACE reads with MiXCR. The table lists about 95,000 distinct CDR3 sequences, approximately 10% of them singletons. Time point indicated: patch test 2, 6 weeks after DPC sensitization. The treatment was: therapeutic diphenylcyclopropenone sensitization with weekly scalp DPC. The material sequenced was whole blood, taken in connection with sensitization to the hapten diphenylcyclopropenone (DPC). The receptors come from a woman aged 40-49 years with alopecia areata. Some clones in this sample may be carry-over from other donors' samples.

The chain recombines TRBV9 with TRBJ2-2; D call uncertain. V lost 2 bases to trimming and J lost 0 bases, with 8 bases between them. Germline V gene lookup returns CDR1 SGDLS and CDR2 YYNGEE. The CDR3 has 15 amino acids. CDR3 sequence (DNA): TGTGCCAGCAGCGTGGCGGTATCGAACACCGGGGAGCTGTTTTTT. It yields the protein CASSVAVSNTGELFF.

This clonotype was seen repeatedly, ten times or more. The V and J genes are TRBV20-1 and TRBJ2-7; tentative D call: TRBD2 (5 bases). The V gene lost 0 bases and the J gene lost 2 bases, with 8 bases spanning the gap. The CDR3 runs 13 residues. Per germline, CDR1 DFQATT and CDR2 SNEGSKA (reference sequence). The CDR3 region has the DNA TGCAGTGCTAGAGATAGAGGGCCCTACGAGCAGTACTTC. The encoded protein is CSARDRGPYEQYF.

This clonotype was seen repeatedly, ten times or more. The gene calls are TRBV11-2 and TRBJ1-1, with D possibly TRBD1 on 6 matching bases. The CDR3 covers 16 residues. Germline CDR1 reads SGHAT; CDR2 reads FQNNGV. The ends were cut back, 0 bases at V and 0 bases at J, with 11 bases in the middle. The CDR3 region has the DNA TGTGCCAGCAGCTTAGATCTTGGGACACTGAACACTGAAGCTTTCTTT. It yields the protein CASSLDLGTLNTEAFF. Based on the CDR3 plus reference TRBV11-2 and TRBJ1-1, the full variable domain is EAGVAQSPRYKIIEKRQSVAFWCNPISGHATLYWYQQILGQGPKLLIQFQNNGVVDDSQLPKDRFSAERLKGVDSTLKIQPAKLEDSAVYLCASSLDLGTLNTEAFFGQGTRLTVV.

This clonotype was detected only a few times. This chain links TRBV3-1 with TRBJ2-7, with 7 positions matching TRBD1. Germline V gene lookup returns CDR1 LGHDT and CDR2 YNNKEL (reference sequence). This CDR3 comprises 13 residues. The V segment lost 4 bases and the J segment 2 bases; nucleotides outside the gene matches: 2. CDR3 DNA: TGTGCCAGCAGCCTGACAGGGCCCTACGAGCAGTACTTC. Amino acid sequence: CASSLTGPYEQYF.

V usage is TRBV24-1 and J usage is TRBJ2-7; perhaps TRBD2 as D (6 bases). Germline CDR1 is KGHDR and CDR2 is SFDVKD. The germline V and J ends were trimmed by 3 bases and 2 bases, with 13 bases remaining between them. This CDR3 is built from 15 residues. Written as DNA, the CDR3 is TGTGCCACCAGTGATGGGGGACTTTATCCCTACGAGCAGTACTTC. It yields the protein CATSDGGLYPYEQYF.

The rearrangement uses TRBV5-1 and TRBJ2-2, with 10 bases lining up with TRBD2. The J segment lost 5 bases and the V segment lost 4 bases, leaving 5 bases of the junction unmatched. Germline CDR1 is SGHRS and CDR2 is YFSETQ. The CDR3 extends over 15 amino acids. This CDR3 is CASSPSGSRTGELFF. CDR3 DNA sequence: TGCGCCAGCAGCCCTAGCGGGAGCCGAACCGGGGAGCTGTTTTTT.

In this sample, this clonotype turned up many times. This chain joins TRBV28 and TRBJ2-7; D unclear. Trimming took off 8 bases at V and 4 bases at J, with 12 bases between the two ends. There are 12 residues in the CDR3. From germline, CDR1 is MDHEN and CDR2 SYDVKM. DNA for the CDR3: TGTGCCAGCTGCCCGAAAAGGTACGAGCAGTACTTC. Protein: CASCPKRYEQYF.